This T cell receptor (beta chain) appears in the sequencing data of a study of CD4 and CD8 cells across lung adenocarcinoma regions. TCRdb passed the PCR reads through MiXCR, listing each CDR3 protein once. The table has tens of thousands of distinct CDR3 sequences, around 50% seen once. Samples came from patients with localized non-small cell lung adenocarcinoma. Trimming took off 8 bases at V and 7 bases at J, with 11 bases between the two ends. This CDR3 has 12 residues. Germline CDR1 and CDR2: MNHNS and SASEGT. Sample: CD8+ T cells from the center of a lung tumor. V usage is TRBV6-1 and J usage is TRBJ2-2, with unresolved D. The source of this sequence is a male donor with lung adenocarcinoma. The CD4 and CD8 labels of this study may be unreliable. This CDR3 is CASLGSSGELFF. The CDR3 DNA sequence: TGTGCCAGCTTAGGTAGTAGCGGGGAGCTGTTTTTT.